A selection of T cell receptor beta chains follows, all from one sample in a study of blood T cell repertoires in COVID-19. Assay used: immunoSEQ multiplex PCR; TCRdb lists only in-frame clones, some missing. The table has about 180,000 clones, approximately 88% seen once. The source material was peripheral blood. The receptors originated from a woman aged 25 to 39 with acute or convalescent COVID-19. The CDR3 runs from the conserved cysteine through the conserved F or W. A D gene is named only where the DNA matches it firmly. Some rows mark clone size as missing; the rest say once, few, many or name a class of expanded clone.

clone_size,d_call,v_call,j_call,cdr3_aa,cdr3_nt
NA,NA,TRBV6-5,TRBJ2-3,CASRPGRSVDTQYF,TGTGCCAGCAGGCCCGGGAGATCGGTAGATACGCAGTATTTT
NA,NA,TRBV5-6,TRBJ2-1,CASSFHRLEYNEQFF,TGTGCCAGCAGCTTCCACCGACTCGAGTACAATGAGCAGTTCTTC
once,NA,TRBV5-1,TRBJ1-1,CASSFSDRTEAFF,TGCGCCAGCAGCTTTTCTGACAGGACTGAAGCTTTCTTT
NA,NA,TRBV28,TRBJ1-6,CASSLPSAPLHF,TGTGCCAGCAGTTTACCTTCAGCGCCCCTCCACTTT
NA,NA,TRBV5-1,TRBJ1-2,CASSLNPRDKELGF,TGCGCCAGCAGCCTGAATCCCCGGGACAAGGAGTTGGGCTTC
NA,NA,TRBV4-2,TRBJ2-3,CAAGSGDTQYF,TGTGCCGCGGGGTCGGGAGATACGCAGTATTTT
NA,NA,TRBV20-1,TRBJ1-2,CSARGVYGYTF,TGCAGTGCTAGGGGAGTCTATGGCTACACCTTC
once,TRBD1,TRBV11-2,TRBJ1-3,CASSPGTGAYGNTIYF,TGTGCCAGCAGCCCCGGGACAGGGGCGTATGGAAACACCATATATTTT
NA,NA,TRBV7-9,TRBJ1-5,CASSLDRFLPQHF,TGTGCCAGCAGCTTAGACAGATTCCTGCCCCAGCATTTT
once,TRBD2,TRBV2,TRBJ2-7,CASKGLAAYEQYF,TGTGCCAGCAAAGGACTAGCGGCTTACGAGCAGTACTTC
NA,NA,TRBV30,TRBJ1-5,CAWPLGGHLSYSNQPQHF,TGTGCCTGGCCCCTAGGAGGGCATTTATCGTATAGCAATCAGCCCCAGCATTTT
NA,TRBD1,TRBV24-1,TRBJ2-3,CATSVGQGYRDTQYF,TGTGCCACCAGTGTGGGACAGGGTTATCGAGATACGCAGTATTTT
NA,NA,TRBV30,TRBJ2-1,CAWSPRGNEQFF,TGTGCCTGGAGTCCCAGGGGCAATGAGCAGTTCTTC
NA,NA,TRBV5-1,TRBJ2-7,CASSLEGGGIQQYF,TGCGCCAGCAGCTTGGAAGGGGGCGGGATCCAGCAGTACTTC
few,TRBD1,TRBV28,TRBJ1-6,CASRQTGQVHF,TGTGCCAGCAGACAAACCGGACAGGTCCACTTT
NA,TRBD2,TRBV28,TRBJ2-7,CASKGPSGRTSF,TGTGCCAGCAAGGGCCCTAGCGGGAGGACCTCATTC
NA,NA,TRBV5-5,TRBJ2-6,CASSPQVDGANVLTF,TGTGCCAGCAGCCCTCAGGTTGACGGGGCCAACGTCCTGACTTTC
NA,NA,TRBV12-3/TRBV12-4,TRBJ1-5,CASSLGGDQPQHF,TGTGCCAGCAGTTTGGGGGGTGATCAGCCCCAGCATTTT
NA,TRBD2,TRBV5-8,TRBJ2-1,CASSLTGTSGSNRFF,TGTGCCAGCAGCTTGACCGGGACTAGCGGGAGTAATCGGTTCTTC
NA,NA,TRBV30,TRBJ1-1,CAWRGTGTTEAFF,TGTGCCTGGAGAGGTACAGGGACCACTGAAGCTTTCTTT
once,NA,TRBV28,TRBJ2-7,CASSLISGTQGPLHYEQYF,TGTGCCAGCAGTTTAATTTCGGGGACACAAGGCCCTCTCCACTACGAGCAGTACTTC
NA,TRBD2,TRBV28,TRBJ2-1,CASRGLGSSYNEQFF,TGTGCCAGCAGGGGACTAGGAAGCTCCTACAATGAGCAGTTCTTC
once,TRBD1,TRBV28,TRBJ1-5,CASSPPRGDQPQHF,TGTGCCAGCAGCCCCCCCAGGGGGGATCAGCCCCAGCATTTT
NA,TRBD2,TRBV12-3/TRBV12-4,TRBJ2-1,CANGLATNNEQFF,TGTGCCAACGGACTAGCAACTAACAATGAGCAGTTCTTC
NA,TRBD1,TRBV28,TRBJ1-2,CASSSIFRVDRGGGYTF,TGTGCCAGCAGTTCAATTTTTCGGGTGGACAGGGGGGGTGGCTACACCTTC
NA,NA,TRBV28,TRBJ1-4,CASNGDNEKLFF,TGTGCCAGCAACGGGGATAATGAAAAACTGTTTTTT
NA,NA,TRBV6-2/TRBV6-3,TRBJ1-2,CASSYDSYGYTF,TGTGCCAGCAGTTACGACAGTTATGGCTACACCTTC
NA,NA,TRBV27,TRBJ1-6,CASRLLGGSGSPLHF,TGTGCCAGCAGACTATTAGGGGGATCGGGTTCACCCCTCCACTTT
NA,TRBD1,TRBV18,TRBJ1-3,CASSEVPQGSGGNTIYF,TGTGCCAGCTCGGAGGTACCACAGGGGTCAGGTGGAAACACCATATATTTT
NA,TRBD1,TRBV24-1,TRBJ1-5,CATSGGGWQPQHF,TGTGCCACCAGTGGAGGGGGCTGGCAGCCCCAGCATTTT
NA,NA,TRBV3-1/TRBV3-2,TRBJ1-1,CASSQGAQDTEAFF,TGTGCCAGCAGCCAAGGAGCTCAGGATACTGAAGCTTTCTTT
NA,NA,TRBV18,TRBJ2-7,CASSPRQSSYEQYF,TGTGCCAGCTCACCACGCCAGTCATCCTACGAGCAGTACTTC
NA,NA,TRBV2,TRBJ2-6,CASSFLGANVLTF,TGTGCCAGCAGTTTTCTTGGGGCCAACGTCCTGACTTTC
once,NA,TRBV15,TRBJ2-5,CATSRDRVETQYF,TGTGCCACCAGCAGAGATCGTGTAGAGACCCAGTACTTC
NA,NA,TRBV5-6,TRBJ1-2,CASSLVGTHYGYTF,TGTGCCAGCAGCTTGGTTGGGACACACTATGGCTACACCTTC
NA,NA,TRBV2,TRBJ2-7,CASSAQTRTYEQYF,TGTGCCAGTTCGGCCCAGACACGAACCTACGAGCAGTACTTC
NA,NA,TRBV28,TRBJ2-7,CASSPIHYEQYF,TGTGCCAGCAGTCCAATACACTACGAGCAGTACTTC
NA,TRBD1,TRBV6-6,TRBJ1-2,CASSYGTGGSDTF,TGTGCCAGCAGTTACGGGACAGGGGGCAGTGACACCTTC
NA,TRBD2,TRBV6-5,TRBJ2-1,CASSLRGLQYNEQFF,TGTGCCAGCAGTTTGAGGGGACTACAATACAATGAGCAGTTCTTC
few,TRBD1,TRBV27,TRBJ1-5,CASSLTGSNQPQHF,TGTGCCAGCAGTCTGACAGGGTCGAACCAGCCCCAGCATTTT
NA,TRBD1,TRBV6-5,TRBJ2-5,CASRMTGLETQYF,TGTGCCAGCAGGATGACAGGGTTGGAGACCCAGTACTTC
once,NA,TRBV5-1,TRBJ2-7,CASSLALSDEQYF,TGCGCCAGCAGCTTGGCCTTGAGCGACGAGCAGTACTTC
NA,TRBD2,TRBV28,TRBJ2-1,CASSSPGRVQFF,TGTGCCAGCAGTTCCCCGGGGAGGGTCCAGTTCTTC
NA,TRBD2,TRBV9,TRBJ2-1,CASPEVVSGTSGRAILVSQFF,TGTGCCAGTCCCGAGGTTGTTTCCGGGACTAGCGGGAGGGCCATTCTAGTTTCGCAGTTCTTC